These T cell receptor beta chains were read from a single sample in a study of metastatic and nonmetastatic thyroid tumors. TCRdb re-called the PCR reads through MiXCR. This sample yields some 4,200 clones, of which 22% are seen a single time; 8.2% belongs to the top ten. The specimen was tumor tissue. Receptor source: a female donor with papillary thyroid cancer or a benign thyroid nodule (not recorded which). Some clones in this sample may be carry-over from other donors' samples. Both conserved end residues are part of each CDR3. The size of a clone is reported for some rows only, either as once, few or many, or as a class for expanded clones.

V gene: TRBV28; CDR3 length: 11; clone size: few; CDR3 protein: CASSLNNEQFF
V gene: TRBV7-8; CDR3 length: 17; clone size: medium-sized; CDR3 protein: CASSFSRDRFVLDTQYF
V gene: TRBV12-5; CDR3 length: 15; clone size: NA; CDR3 protein: CATPMTSGLGNEQFF
V gene: TRBV6-1; CDR3 length: 13; clone size: few; CDR3 protein: CASSHGGDQPQHF
V gene: TRBV7-8; CDR3 length: 15; clone size: NA; CDR3 protein: CASSLNVGSTDTQYF
V gene: TRBV20-1; CDR3 length: 14; clone size: NA; CDR3 protein: CSASYRGSYNEQFF
V gene: TRBV6-1; CDR3 length: 16; clone size: few; CDR3 protein: CASSRLAGGNQETQYF
V gene: TRBV27; CDR3 length: 14; clone size: few; CDR3 protein: CASSFRWGTNEQFF
V gene: TRBV5-1; CDR3 length: 13; clone size: NA; CDR3 protein: CASSLPTGEKLFF
V gene: TRBV5-4; CDR3 length: 14; clone size: few; CDR3 protein: CASSRPGTGVEQYF
V gene: TRBV6-1; CDR3 length: 17; clone size: NA; CDR3 protein: CASSEAGWRGRTGELFF
V gene: TRBV12-3/TRBV12-4; CDR3 length: 15; clone size: few; CDR3 protein: CASSVQERRTGELFF
V gene: TRBV20-1; CDR3 length: 16; clone size: medium-sized; CDR3 protein: CSATIPGLSSNQPQHF
V gene: TRBV6-5; CDR3 length: 14; clone size: NA; CDR3 protein: CASSYSGLTEKLFF
V gene: TRBV7-9; CDR3 length: 11; clone size: NA; CDR3 protein: CASSRTLEAFF
V gene: TRBV10-3; CDR3 length: 17; clone size: NA; CDR3 protein: CAISELGAGAGTGELFF